The T cell receptor (beta chain) described here comes from a study of T cells in localized non-small cell lung cancer (dated by TCRdb to about 2020). Study-wide context: The study analyzed T cell repertoires of approximately 240 early-stage NSCLC patients, comparing tumors and uninvolved tumor-adjacent lungs. The cohort comprised around 240 treatment-naïve NSCLC patients with resected, localized lung tumors. A mean age of around 69 years was recorded for the NSCLC patients, of whom more than 120 were male and some 100 were female.

Spanning cysteine to phenylalanine, the CDR3 consists of 15 amino acids. Here the CDR3 DNA is all that survives: 45 bases in frame from base 1. V is pared back by 4 bases and J by 4 bases, with 17 bases lying between the germline termini. Sequences SGDLS (CDR1) and YYNGEE (CDR2) are obtained from the germline V gene. At diagnosis, peripheral blood, uninvolved tumor-adjacent lung and tumor were collected and were preserved as a mix of fresh-frozen and FFPE material. For TCR repertoire profiling, the blood samples were analyzed as peripheral blood mononuclear cells. Overall results and qualifications from the work: A median of roughly 58 of the top 100 tumor clones were detected in paired uninvolved adjacent lung, and some 28 of these tumor clones were also found among the top 100 clones of the paired uninvolved adjacent lung. Multi-region tumor sequencing was not performed, so intratumor heterogeneity could not be excluded. Uninvolved tumor-adjacent lung showed the highest T cell clonality, higher than tumor, which suggests more focused antigenic responses in the adjacent lung. Because the study design was exploratory, TCR variables were selected using unadjusted p-values without false-discovery rate correction. Higher T cell density in blood was associated with longer overall survival, whereas higher clonality in adjacent lung was associated with shorter survival.

Regarding this clone: No antigen is known for it. Base qualities are not recorded, but no much larger clone differs from it by a single base.

The immunoSEQ Assay was used to sequence TCR beta CDR3 regions from DNA. Per the original workflow: To compute T cell density, TCR beta template counts were normalized to usable DNA, which was estimated by amplifying housekeeping genes. Richness was estimated with the preseqR package, extrapolating to 400,000 templates for PBMC samples and 120,000 templates for tissue samples. Clonality was defined by subtracting Pielou's evenness from one. Tissue-enriched TCRs were identified by differential abundance testing using productive amino-acid clonotypes, minimum total count 5 and alpha 0.1. The Jaccard Index and the Morisita Overlap Index were used to quantify repertoire overlap between compartments. TCR beta CDR3s were clustered by GLIPH together with public tetramer-defined viral CDR3s, and at least three viral sequences plus V-gene enrichment were required for viral motifs. TCRdb carries this immuneACCESS record with in-frame sequences only. Its versions omit some clonotypes, under half of them owing to an unresolved V gene in the studies checked, with the rest unexplained. From that table come the V and J calls and clone size; the DNA was used to work out D and trimming. The sample table shows 20,000 to 30,000 clones, and around 85% are seen once. Of the sample, over 11% is held by the ten largest clones.

Sequenced here: peripheral blood, sampled before any cancer treatment. This TCR derives from a female donor older than 55 with stage II squamous cell lung carcinoma. The chain uses TRBV9 and TRBJ1-2; the D gene identity is not certain. The nucleotide sequence reads TGTGCCAGCAGCTCTCCCTTCAAAAGAGGCTATGGCTACACCTTC. Its product reads: CASSSPFKRGYGYTF.